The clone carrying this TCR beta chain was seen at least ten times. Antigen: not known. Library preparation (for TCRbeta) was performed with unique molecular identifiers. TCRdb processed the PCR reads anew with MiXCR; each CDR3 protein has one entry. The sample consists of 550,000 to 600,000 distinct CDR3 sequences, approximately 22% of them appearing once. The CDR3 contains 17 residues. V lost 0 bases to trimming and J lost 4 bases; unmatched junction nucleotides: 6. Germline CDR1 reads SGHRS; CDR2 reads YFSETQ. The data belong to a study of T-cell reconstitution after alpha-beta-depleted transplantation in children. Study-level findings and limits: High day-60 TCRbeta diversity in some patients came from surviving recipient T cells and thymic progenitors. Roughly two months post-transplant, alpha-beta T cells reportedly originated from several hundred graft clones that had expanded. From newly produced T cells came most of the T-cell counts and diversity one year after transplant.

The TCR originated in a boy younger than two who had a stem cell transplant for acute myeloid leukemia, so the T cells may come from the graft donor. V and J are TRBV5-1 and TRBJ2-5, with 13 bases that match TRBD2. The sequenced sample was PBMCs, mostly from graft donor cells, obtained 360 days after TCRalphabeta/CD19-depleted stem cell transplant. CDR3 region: CASSLGGLAGPSETQYF. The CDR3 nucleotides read TGCGCCAGCAGCTTGGGGGGACTAGCGGGGCCCTCAGAGACCCAGTACTTC.